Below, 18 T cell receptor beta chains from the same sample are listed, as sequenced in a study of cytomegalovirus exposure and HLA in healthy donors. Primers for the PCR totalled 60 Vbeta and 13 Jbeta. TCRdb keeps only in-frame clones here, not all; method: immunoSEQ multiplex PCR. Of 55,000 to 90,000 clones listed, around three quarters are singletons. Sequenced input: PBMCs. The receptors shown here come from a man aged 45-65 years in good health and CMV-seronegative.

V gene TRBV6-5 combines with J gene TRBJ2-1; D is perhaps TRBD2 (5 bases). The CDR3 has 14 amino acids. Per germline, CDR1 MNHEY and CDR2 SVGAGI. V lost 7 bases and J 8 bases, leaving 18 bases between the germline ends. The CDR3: CASTPPGTSDEQFF. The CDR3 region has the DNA TGTGCCAGCACCCCCCCGGGAACGAGTGATGAGCAGTTCTTC.

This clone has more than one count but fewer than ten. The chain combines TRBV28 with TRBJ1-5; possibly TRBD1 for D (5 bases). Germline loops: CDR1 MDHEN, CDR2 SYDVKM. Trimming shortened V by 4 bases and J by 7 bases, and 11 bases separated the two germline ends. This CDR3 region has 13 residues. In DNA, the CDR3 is TGTGCCAGCAGTTCAGGGTTGGGGCAGCCCCAGCATTTT. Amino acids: CASSSGLGQPQHF.

The CDR3 DNA reads as TGCGCCAGCAGCTGGGACAGCTCGAACACTGAAGCTTTCTTT. Translating it yields CASSWDSSNTEAFF. J is TRBJ1-1 and V is TRBV5-1; 7 bases match TRBD1. The CDR3 totals 14 residues. The trim removed 3 bases at V and 1 base at J, leaving 3 bases unmatched. Germline V gives CDR1 SGHRS, CDR2 YFSETQ.

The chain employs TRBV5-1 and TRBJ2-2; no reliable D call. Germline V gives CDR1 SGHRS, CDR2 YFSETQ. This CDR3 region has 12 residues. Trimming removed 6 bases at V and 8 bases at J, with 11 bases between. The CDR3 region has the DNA TGCGCCAGCACCCTCTCCCCGGGGGAGCTGTTTTTT. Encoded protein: CASTLSPGELFF.

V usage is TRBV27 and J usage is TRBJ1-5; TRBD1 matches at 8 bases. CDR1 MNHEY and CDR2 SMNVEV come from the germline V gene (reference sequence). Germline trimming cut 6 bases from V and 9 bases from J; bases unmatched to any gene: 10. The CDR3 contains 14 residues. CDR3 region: CASSSGTGYRPQHF. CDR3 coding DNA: TGTGCCAGCAGCTCCGGGACAGGCTATCGGCCCCAGCATTTT.

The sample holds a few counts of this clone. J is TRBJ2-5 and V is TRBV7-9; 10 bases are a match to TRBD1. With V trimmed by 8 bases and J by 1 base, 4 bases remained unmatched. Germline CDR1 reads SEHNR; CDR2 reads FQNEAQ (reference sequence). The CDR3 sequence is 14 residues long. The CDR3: CASVRTGGQETQYF. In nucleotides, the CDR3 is TGTGCCAGCGTTAGGACAGGGGGCCAAGAGACCCAGTACTTC. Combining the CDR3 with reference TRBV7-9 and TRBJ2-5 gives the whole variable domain DTGVSQNPRHKITKRGQNVTFRCDPISEHNRLYWYRQTLGQGPEFLTYFQNEAQLEKSRLLSDRFSAERPKGSFSTLEIQRTEQGDSAMYLCASVRTGGQETQYFGPGTRLLVL.

The CDR3 is CASKVSGRPEVEQFF. The CDR3 coding sequence is TGTGCCAGCAAAGTTAGCGGGAGGCCTGAAGTCGAGCAGTTCTTC. This sequence joins TRBV6-1 and TRBJ2-1; 10 nucleotides match TRBD2. The CDR3 is made up of 15 amino acids. Germline trimming cut 7 bases from V and 10 bases from J; bases unmatched to any gene: 13. CDR1 and CDR2 from the germline V gene are MNHNS and SASEGT.

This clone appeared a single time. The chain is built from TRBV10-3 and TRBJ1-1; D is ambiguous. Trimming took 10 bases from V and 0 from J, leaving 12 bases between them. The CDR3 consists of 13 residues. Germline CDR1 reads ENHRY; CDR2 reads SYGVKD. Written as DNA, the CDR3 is TGTGCCACCGCGGAGGTCTTGAACACTGAAGCTTTCTTT. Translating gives CATAEVLNTEAFF.

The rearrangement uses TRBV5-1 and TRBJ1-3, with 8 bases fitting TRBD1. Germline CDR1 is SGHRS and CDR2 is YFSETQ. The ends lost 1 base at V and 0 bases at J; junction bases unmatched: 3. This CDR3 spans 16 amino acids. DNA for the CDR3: TGCGCCAGCAGCTTGAATACAGGGGGCTCTGGAAACACCATATATTTT. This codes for CASSLNTGGSGNTIYF. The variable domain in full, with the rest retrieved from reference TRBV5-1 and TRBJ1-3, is KAGVTQTPRYLIKTRGQQVTLSCSPISGHRSVSWYQQTPGQGLQFLFEYFSETQRNKGNFPGRFSGRQFSNSRSEMNVSTLELGDSALYLCASSLNTGGSGNTIYFGEGSWLTVV.

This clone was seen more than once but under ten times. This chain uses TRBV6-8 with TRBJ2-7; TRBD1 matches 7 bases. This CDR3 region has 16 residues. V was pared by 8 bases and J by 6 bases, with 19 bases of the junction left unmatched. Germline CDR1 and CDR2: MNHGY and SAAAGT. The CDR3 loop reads CASPAPAGTVKGEQYF. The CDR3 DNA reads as TGTGCCAGCCCGGCCCCGGCAGGGACAGTGAAGGGCGAGCAGTACTTC.

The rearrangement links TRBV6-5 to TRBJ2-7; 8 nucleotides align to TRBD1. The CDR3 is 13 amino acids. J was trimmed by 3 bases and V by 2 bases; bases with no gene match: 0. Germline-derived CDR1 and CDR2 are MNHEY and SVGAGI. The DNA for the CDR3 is TGTGCCAGCAGTTACGACAGGGGCTACGAGCAGTACTTC. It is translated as CASSYDRGYEQYF.

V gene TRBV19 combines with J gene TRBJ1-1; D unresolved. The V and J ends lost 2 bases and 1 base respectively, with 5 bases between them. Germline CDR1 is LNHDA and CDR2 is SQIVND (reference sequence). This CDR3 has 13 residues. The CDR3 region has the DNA TGTGCCAGTAGTATAATCGGGAACACTGAAGCTTTCTTT. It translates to CASSIIGNTEAFF.

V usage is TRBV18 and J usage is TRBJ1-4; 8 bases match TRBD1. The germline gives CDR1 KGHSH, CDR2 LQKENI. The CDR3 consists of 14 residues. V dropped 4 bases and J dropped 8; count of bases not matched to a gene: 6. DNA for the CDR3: TGTGCCAGCTCACTCGACAGGGGAGGCGAAAAACTGTTTTTT. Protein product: CASSLDRGGEKLFF.

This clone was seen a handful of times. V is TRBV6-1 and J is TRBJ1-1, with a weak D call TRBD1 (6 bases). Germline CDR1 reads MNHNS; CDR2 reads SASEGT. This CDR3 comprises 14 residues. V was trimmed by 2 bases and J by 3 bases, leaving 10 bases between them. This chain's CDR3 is CASSEINRDTEAFF. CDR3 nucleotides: TGTGCCAGCAGTGAAATTAACAGGGACACTGAAGCTTTCTTT.

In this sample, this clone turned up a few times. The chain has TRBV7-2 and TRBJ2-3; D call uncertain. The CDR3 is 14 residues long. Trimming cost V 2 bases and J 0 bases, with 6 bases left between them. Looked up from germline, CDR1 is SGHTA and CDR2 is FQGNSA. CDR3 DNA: TGTGCCAGCAGCTTACTAGGCAGCACAGATACGCAGTATTTT. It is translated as CASSLLGSTDTQYF. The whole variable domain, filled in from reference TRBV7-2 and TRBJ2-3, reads GAGVSQSPSNKVTEKGKDVELRCDPISGHTALYWYRQSLGQGLEFLIYFQGNSAPDKSGLPSDRFSAERTGGSVSTLTIQRTQQEDSAVYLCASSLLGSTDTQYFGPGTRLTVL.

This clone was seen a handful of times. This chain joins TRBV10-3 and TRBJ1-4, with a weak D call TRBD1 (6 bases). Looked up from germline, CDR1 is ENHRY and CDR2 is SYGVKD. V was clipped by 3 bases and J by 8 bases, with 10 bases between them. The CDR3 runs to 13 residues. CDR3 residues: CAISEFGTEKLFF. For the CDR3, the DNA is TGTGCCATCAGTGAATTCGGGACAGAAAAACTGTTTTTT.

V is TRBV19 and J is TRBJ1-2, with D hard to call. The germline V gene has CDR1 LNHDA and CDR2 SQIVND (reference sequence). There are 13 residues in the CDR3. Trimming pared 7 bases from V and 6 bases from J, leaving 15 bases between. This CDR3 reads CASNPRGTDGYTF. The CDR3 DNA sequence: TGTGCCAGTAATCCCCGGGGAACGGATGGCTACACCTTC.

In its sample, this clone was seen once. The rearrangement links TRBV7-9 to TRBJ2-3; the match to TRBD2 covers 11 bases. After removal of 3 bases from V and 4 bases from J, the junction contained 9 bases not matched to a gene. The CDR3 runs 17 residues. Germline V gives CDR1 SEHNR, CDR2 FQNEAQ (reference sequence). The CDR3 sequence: CASSFSGGAFGSDTQYF. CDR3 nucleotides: TGTGCCAGCAGCTTTAGCGGGGGGGCATTCGGATCAGATACGCAGTATTTT.